The 13 T cell receptor beta chains given below trace back to one sample, sequenced in a study of siplizumab effects on memory and regulatory T cells. TCRdb's table, derived via immunoSEQ multiplex PCR, lists solely in-frame clones and lacks some. The sample has more than 95,000 clones; 93% are singletons. What was sequenced was Tregs sorted from blood. The receptor source for this set is a human donor in good health.

In this sample, this clone turned up once. The chain is built from TRBV19 and TRBJ1-2, with D unclear. The CDR3 sequence is 11 residues long. From germline, CDR1 is LNHDA and CDR2 SQIVND (reference sequence). Trimming took off 4 bases at V and 5 bases at J, with 5 bases between the two ends. CDR3 region: CASSTSYGYTF. The CDR3 DNA reads TGTGCCAGTAGTACGTCATATGGCTACACCTTC.

The gene calls are TRBV10-3 and TRBJ1-3, with D possibly matching TRBD1 (6 bases). The CDR3 consists of 17 residues. The ends were cut back, 3 bases at V and 2 bases at J, with 17 bases in the middle. Germline V lookup: CDR1 ENHRY, CDR2 SYGVKD. The DNA for the CDR3 is TGTGCCATCAGTGACCCCAACAGGGTCCCTCCTGGAAACACCATATATTTT. Its translation is CAISDPNRVPPGNTIYF.

The V call is TRBV18, the J call TRBJ2-7; D is possibly TRBD1 or TRBD2 (5 bases each). The CDR3 extends over 14 amino acids. The germline V gene encodes CDR1 KGHSH and CDR2 LQKENI. With 3 bases removed from V and 7 bases from J, the gap between germline ends came to 16 bases. CDR3 nucleotides: TGTGCCAGCTCACCCGGACTCGGCAGGGATGAGCAGTACTTC. Translation: CASSPGLGRDEQYF.

The chain has TRBV30 and TRBJ1-6, with D hard to call. This CDR3 is 13 amino acids long. CDR1 is GTSNPN and CDR2 is SVGIG in the germline V gene (reference sequence). Deletions cut 4 bases from V and 5 bases from J, with 9 bases between. The CDR3 sequence: CAWNIRNNSPLHF. The DNA for the CDR3 is TGTGCCTGGAATATAAGAAATAATTCACCCCTCCACTTT. Filled out from reference TRBV30 and TRBJ1-6, the complete variable domain reads SQTIHQWPATLVQPVGSPLSLECTVEGTSNPNLYWYRQAAGRGLQLLFYSVGIGQISSEVPQNLSASRPQDRQFILSSKKLLLSDSGFYLCAWNIRNNSPLHFGNGTRLTVT.

The J gene is TRBJ1-2, the V gene TRBV4-1, with 8 bases matching TRBD1. CDR3 length equals 14 residues. The J segment lost 6 bases and the V segment lost 1 base, leaving 4 bases of the junction unmatched. The V gene's germline CDR1 is MGHRA and CDR2 YSYEKL. The CDR3 loop reads CASSQGDRGHGYTF. The CDR3 bases are TGCGCCAGCAGCCAAGGAGACAGGGGCCATGGCTACACCTTC.

V gene TRBV7-3 combines with J gene TRBJ2-5; TRBD2 aligns across 15 bases. This CDR3 has 18 amino acids. Looked up from germline, CDR1 is SGHTA and CDR2 is FQGTGA. V lost 4 bases and J lost 1; bases outside the gene matches: 7. The CDR3 sequence is CASSSGGLAGGTQETQYF. CDR3 in DNA: TGTGCCAGCAGCTCCGGAGGACTAGCGGGGGGGACCCAAGAGACCCAGTACTTC.

The sample holds one count of this clone. V usage is TRBV14 and J usage is TRBJ1-2; 8 bases match TRBD1. V lost 4 bases and J lost 4; bases outside the gene matches: 8. Germline CDR1 reads SGHDN; CDR2 reads FVKESK. The CDR3 is 15 amino acids. CDR3 coding DNA: TGTGCCAGCAGCCCCCAACAGGGGGGAGTCTATGGCTACACCTTC. Translation: CASSPQQGGVYGYTF.

As DNA, the CDR3 is TGTGCCAGCAGCACGGGGACTGGCCCCTACGAGCAGTACTTC. Translating gives CASSTGTGPYEQYF. The J gene is TRBJ2-7, the V gene TRBV5-4; D perhaps matches TRBD2 (6 bases). V was trimmed by 4 bases and J by 2 bases, leaving 13 bases between them. The CDR3 sequence is 14 residues long. Germline values: CDR1 SGHNT, CDR2 YYREEE (reference sequence).

The chain recombines TRBV29-1 with TRBJ2-5, with 10 bases fitting TRBD1. Germline V CDR1 and CDR2: SQVTM, ANQGSEA. The V segment lost 3 bases and the J segment 5 bases; nucleotides outside the gene matches: 6. This CDR3 is 14 amino acids long. CDR3 sequence (DNA): TGCAGCGTTGAGGTGACAGGGGGCGAGGAGACCCAGTACTTC. Protein sequence: CSVEVTGGEETQYF.

This chain uses TRBV25-1 with TRBJ1-2, with D perhaps TRBD1 (5 bases). Deletions cut 1 base from V and 3 bases from J, with 9 bases between. The germline CDR1 and CDR2 sequences are MGHDK and SYGVNS. CDR3 length: 14 residues. The CDR3: CASSEWGGDYGYTF. As DNA, the CDR3 is TGTGCCAGCAGTGAATGGGGGGGAGACTATGGCTACACCTTC.

The chain has TRBV5-6 and TRBJ2-7, with D perhaps matching TRBD1 (6 bases). This CDR3 is built from 16 residues. V lost 3 bases and J lost 4, with 20 bases in between. Germline loops: CDR1 SGHDT, CDR2 YYEEEE. In DNA form, the CDR3 reads TGTGCCAGCAGCTCCCGACAGGCCAATCGGGTTTACGAGCAGTACTTC. This sequence encodes CASSSRQANRVYEQYF.

This chain links TRBV30 with TRBJ2-6; TRBD1 agrees at 9 bases. The CDR3 runs 17 residues. Per germline, CDR1 GTSNPN and CDR2 SVGIG (reference sequence). Unmatched junction bases numbered 12, after V lost 6 bases and J lost 3 bases. For the CDR3, the DNA is TGTGCCTGTAACCGGGACAGGGTCTGGGTTGGGGCCAACGTCCTGACTTTC. Translation gives CACNRDRVWVGANVLTF. Complete variable domain (other parts from reference TRBV30 and TRBJ2-6): SQTIHQWPATLVQPVGSPLSLECTVEGTSNPNLYWYRQAAGRGLQLLFYSVGIGQISSEVPQNLSASRPQDRQFILSSKKLLLSDSGFYLCACNRDRVWVGANVLTFGAGSRLTVL.

The chain recombines TRBV6-1 with TRBJ1-5; the D is unclear. With 3 bases removed from V and 1 base from J, the gap between germline ends came to 4 bases. Germline-derived CDR1 and CDR2 are MNHNS and SASEGT. The CDR3 covers 13 residues. The CDR3 sequence is CASSETSNQPQHF. CDR3 nucleotides: TGTGCCAGCAGTGAGACAAGCAATCAGCCCCAGCATTTT.